A single sample is the source of the 32 T cell receptor beta chains below, sequenced in a study of blood T cell repertoires in COVID-19. This table comes from immunoSEQ multiplex PCR, and its TCRdb copy is limited to in-frame clones, with some not included. This table holds about 130,000 clones, roughly four fifths found once. Source material: peripheral blood. The source of these receptors is a woman aged 45-59 years with acute or convalescent COVID-19.

In this sample, this clone turned up once. The chain carries TRBV4-2 and TRBJ1-1, with TRBD1 matching 7 bases. CDR3 size: 15 residues. V was pared by 4 bases and J by 5 bases, with 10 bases of the junction left unmatched. The V gene's germline CDR1 is LGHNA and CDR2 YNFKEQ. The CDR3 DNA follows: TGTGCCAGCAGCCCTTTTCCGGGACAGCAAACTGAAGCTTTCTTT. Amino acids: CASSPFPGQQTEAFF.

The chain is built from TRBV5-4 and TRBJ2-2; TRBD2 matches at 14 bases. This CDR3 is 16 amino acids long. J was trimmed by 5 bases and V by 4 bases; bases with no gene match: 4. The germline gives CDR1 SGHNT, CDR2 YYREEE (reference sequence). The CDR3: CASSTGTSGRTGELFF. As DNA, the CDR3 is TGTGCCAGCAGCACCGGGACTAGCGGGAGAACCGGGGAGCTGTTTTTT.

V usage is TRBV2 and J usage is TRBJ1-4; D perhaps matches TRBD1 (6 bases). CDR1 is SNHLY and CDR2 is FYNNEI in the germline V gene. The CDR3 loop spans 15 amino acids. Trimming took off 7 bases at V and 7 bases at J, with 19 bases between the two ends. In nucleotides, the CDR3 is TGTGCCAGCATCGACAGGTCGGCGTTAGGTGAAAAACTGTTTTTT. It is translated as CASIDRSALGEKLFF.

The chain carries TRBV18 and TRBJ1-2; possible D gene TRBD1, 6 bases. Germline CDR1 and CDR2: KGHSH and LQKENI. V lost 6 bases and J lost 2, with 16 bases in between. The length of the CDR3 is 15 residues. The CDR3 spells CASSEQGTTNYGYTF. In nucleotides, the CDR3 is TGTGCCAGCTCGGAACAGGGTACTACGAACTATGGCTACACCTTC. The variable domain in full, with the rest retrieved from reference TRBV18 and TRBJ1-2, is NAGVMQNPRHLVRRRGQEARLRCSPMKGHSHVYWYRQLPEEGLKFMVYLQKENIIDESGMPKERFSAEFPKEGPSILRIQQVVRGDSAAYFCASSEQGTTNYGYTFGSGTRLTVV.

The chain recombines TRBV9 with TRBJ2-5; 10 bases fit TRBD2. This CDR3 contains 16 residues. Germline V gene data show CDR1 as SGDLS and CDR2 as YYNGEE. Germline trimming cut 0 bases from V and 4 bases from J; bases unmatched to any gene: 6. The CDR3 DNA sequence: TGTGCCAGCAGCGTAGAAAGCGGGGGGGCTGCAGAGACCCAGTACTTC. This gives the protein CASSVESGGAAETQYF.

The chain has TRBV6-1 and TRBJ1-5; 9 bases fit TRBD1. CDR3 size: 19 residues. Germline lookup yields CDR1 MNHNS and CDR2 SASEGT. J was trimmed by 5 bases and V by 1 base; bases with no gene match: 15. The CDR3 here is CASSEGRRLGQGIDQPQHF. The DNA for the CDR3 is TGTGCCAGCAGTGAAGGCCGCCGTCTGGGACAGGGAATCGATCAGCCCCAGCATTTT.

This clone was seen a single time. This chain links TRBV7-8 with TRBJ2-1, with TRBD2 matching over 7 bases. There are 15 residues in the CDR3. CDR1 is SGHVS and CDR2 is FQNEAQ in the germline V gene. V shed 2 bases and J 9 bases; nucleotides not matched to a gene: 10. CDR3 nucleotide sequence: TGTGCCAGCAGCTTATCGGTGGGACTACCTAGTGAGCAGTTCTTC. Translating gives CASSLSVGLPSEQFF.

This clone was picked up one time. This CDR3 reads CASSFGSPGAERPYEQYF. The CDR3 DNA reads TGTGCCAGTAGTTTCGGCTCGCCTGGAGCGGAGCGACCCTACGAGCAGTACTTC. The chain carries TRBV19 and TRBJ2-7, with a tentative D call TRBD2 (5 bases). Per germline, CDR1 LNHDA and CDR2 SQIVND (reference sequence). V was pared by 5 bases and J by 2 bases, with 25 bases between. The CDR3 is made up of 18 amino acids.

J is TRBJ2-2 and V is TRBV6-5; unclear D gene. With 5 bases removed from V and 10 bases from J, the gap between germline ends came to 8 bases. Germline CDR1 and CDR2: MNHEY and SVGAGI. CDR3 size: 11 residues. The CDR3 DNA reads TGTGCCAGCAGTACTTCTACGGAGCTGTTTTTT. It specifies CASSTSTELFF.

This chain connects TRBV7-9 to TRBJ2-5; D is unclear. The germline V gene has CDR1 SEHNR and CDR2 FQNEAQ (reference sequence). This CDR3 contains 13 residues. The germline V and J ends were trimmed by 5 bases and 4 bases, with 11 bases remaining between them. CDR3: CASSPVVRETQYF. The CDR3, as DNA: TGTGCCAGCAGCCCGGTAGTACGAGAGACCCAGTACTTC.

This clone showed up just a few times. The chain is built from TRBV6-1 and TRBJ1-2; 7 nucleotides match TRBD1. Losses at the gene ends were 0 bases for V and 6 bases for J; bases not matched to a gene: 7. Germline CDR1 is MNHNS and CDR2 is SASEGT. This CDR3 has 15 residues. CDR3 bases: TGTGCCAGCAGTGAAGCTACAGGGGCCAACAATGGCTACACCTTC. This sequence encodes CASSEATGANNGYTF.

This chain links TRBV19 with TRBJ1-5, with D perhaps TRBD1 (5 bases). This CDR3 contains 15 residues. The V gene lost 4 bases and the J gene lost 3 bases, with 13 bases spanning the gap. From germline, CDR1 is LNHDA and CDR2 SQIVND (reference sequence). This chain's CDR3 is CASSTRQLVNQPQHF. The CDR3 nucleotides are TGTGCCAGTAGTACTAGACAGTTGGTCAATCAGCCCCAGCATTTT. The full variable domain, its missing parts supplied by reference TRBV19 and TRBJ1-5, is DGGITQSPKYLFRKEGQNVTLSCEQNLNHDAMYWYRQDPGQGLRLIYYSQIVNDFQKGDIAEGYSVSREKKESFPLTVTSAQKNPTAFYLCASSTRQLVNQPQHFGDGTRLSIL.

This rearrangement joins TRBV12-5 to TRBJ1-5; no clear D gene. This CDR3 has 13 amino acids. CDR1 and CDR2 from the germline V gene are LGHNT and FRNRAP. Trimming cost V 6 bases and J 4 bases, with 10 bases left between them. CDR3 nucleotides: TGTGCTAGTGGCCCTGGGCGTAATCAGCCCCAGCATTTT. This encodes CASGPGRNQPQHF.

This clone was seen a handful of times. The chain joins TRBV19 to TRBJ2-2; TRBD2 aligns across 8 bases. Germline V gives CDR1 LNHDA, CDR2 SQIVND (reference sequence). CDR3 size: 15 residues. V was clipped by 6 bases and J by 4 bases; unmatched bases: 7. DNA of the CDR3: TGTGCCAGTAGACCCCCCGGGGGGGGCACCGGGGAGCTGTTTTTT. Amino acid sequence: CASRPPGGGTGELFF.

This clone was observed a few times. The V gene is TRBV10-3, the J gene TRBJ2-3; possible D gene TRBD2, 7 bases. The CDR3 runs 15 residues. Trimming left V 2 bases short and J 4 bases short, with 13 bases between. Per the germline V gene, CDR1 is ENHRY and CDR2 is SYGVKD. In DNA, the CDR3 is TGTGCCATCAGTGAGGTTGGGGGGGGGCCAGATACGCAGTATTTT. This gives the protein CAISEVGGGPDTQYF.

The chain links TRBV6-5 to TRBJ2-1; weak D call: TRBD1 (5 bases). V lost 2 bases, J lost 8 bases, and 16 bases lay in between. The CDR3 contains 15 residues. Germline V lookup: CDR1 MNHEY, CDR2 SVGAGI. The CDR3 region has the DNA TGTGCCAGCAGTTACCGTGACCCTCAAGGGGATGAGCAGTTCTTC. Its translation is CASSYRDPQGDEQFF.

The rearrangement links TRBV29-1 to TRBJ1-2, with D hard to call. Germline-derived CDR1 and CDR2 are SQVTM and ANQGSEA. The CDR3 contains 11 residues. The V end lost 2 bases, the J end lost 6 bases, and 7 bases lay between the germline ends. The CDR3 coding sequence is TGCAGCGTTGAAAGGCGGGATGGCTACACCTTC. The encoded protein is CSVERRDGYTF.

The rearrangement joins TRBV6-5 to TRBJ1-6; maybe TRBD1 (6 bases). The CDR3 totals 15 residues. Germline CDR1 reads MNHEY; CDR2 reads SVGAGI. V lost 3 bases and J 7 bases, leaving 13 bases between the germline ends. CDR3 nucleotide sequence: TGTGCCAGCAGTTATTGGGGACAAAAGAATTCACCCCTCCACTTT. It is translated as CASSYWGQKNSPLHF.

This clone was seen more than once but under ten times. The chain has TRBV11-3 and TRBJ2-7; no reliable D call. V was pared by 5 bases and J by 0 bases, with 11 bases between. Germline assignment: CDR1 SGHNT and CDR2 YENEEA. This CDR3 region has 14 residues. CDR3 sequence reads: CASSPQADSYEQYF. The CDR3, as DNA: TGTGCCAGCAGCCCGCAGGCTGACTCCTACGAGCAGTACTTC.

The V call is TRBV15, the J call TRBJ1-5; the match to TRBD1 covers 11 bases. This CDR3 has 16 amino acids. V gave up 2 bases and J gave up 1 base; unmatched junction bases: 1. Germline loops: CDR1 LNHNV, CDR2 YYDKDF (reference sequence). The CDR3 bases are TGTGCCACCAGCAGAAGGGACAGGGGGAGCAATCAGCCCCAGCATTTT. Its translation is CATSRRDRGSNQPQHF.

This chain connects TRBV7-9 to TRBJ2-3; D remains ambiguous. CDR3 length: 13 amino acids. V lost 3 bases and J lost 2, with 6 bases in between. Germline V gives CDR1 SEHNR, CDR2 FQNEAQ (reference sequence). CDR3 amino acids: CASSLSVTDTQYF. The CDR3 DNA reads TGTGCCAGCAGCTTGAGCGTCACAGATACGCAGTATTTT. The whole variable domain, filled in from reference TRBV7-9 and TRBJ2-3, reads DTGVSQNPRHKITKRGQNVTFRCDPISEHNRLYWYRQTLGQGPEFLTYFQNEAQLEKSRLLSDRFSAERPKGSFSTLEIQRTEQGDSAMYLCASSLSVTDTQYFGPGTRLTVL.

The rearrangement joins TRBV28 to TRBJ1-1; 8 nucleotides align to TRBD1. The CDR3 runs to 14 residues. V was clipped by 6 bases and J by 5 bases; unmatched bases: 8. The germline CDR1 and CDR2 sequences are MDHEN and SYDVKM. CDR3: CASSLPGGRTEAFF. In nucleotides, the CDR3 is TGTGCCAGCAGCCTCCCAGGGGGCCGGACTGAAGCTTTCTTT.

CDR3 DNA sequence: TGTGCCAGCAGTTTATTCCGGGGAGCTGAAGCTTTCTTT. This gives the protein CASSLFRGAEAFF. The J gene is TRBJ1-1, the V gene TRBV12-3 or TRBV12-4; D is unresolved. There are 13 residues in the CDR3. With 2 bases removed from V and 6 bases from J, the gap between germline ends came to 10 bases.

This clone was seen ten or more times. The chain carries TRBV4-2 and TRBJ1-2, with TRBD1 as a possible D gene (6 bases). This CDR3 spans 19 amino acids. Looked up from germline, CDR1 is LGHNA and CDR2 is YNFKEQ. Trimming removed 0 bases at V and 2 bases at J, with 22 bases between. The CDR3 DNA reads TGTGCCAGCAGCCAAGAAAGACGGTTGGACAGCTACACGAACTATGGCTACACCTTC. Translating it yields CASSQERRLDSYTNYGYTF.

V gene TRBV30 combines with J gene TRBJ1-6, with 9 bases aligning to TRBD1. J lost 5 bases, V lost 1 base, and 3 bases had no gene match. Germline V gene sequence: CDR1 GTSNPN, CDR2 SVGIG (reference sequence). The CDR3 runs to 15 residues. The CDR3 is CAWSAGQGDNSPLHF. As DNA, the CDR3 is TGTGCCTGGAGTGCGGGACAGGGAGATAATTCACCCCTCCACTTT.

The rearrangement joins TRBV7-3 to TRBJ2-1; 8 nucleotides agree with TRBD2. Trimming removed 5 bases from V and 5 bases from J; junction bases left unmatched: 8. Germline CDR1 and CDR2: SGHTA and FQGTGA. The CDR3 extends over 15 amino acids. This CDR3 is CASSLSGSPNNEQFF. The CDR3, as DNA: TGTGCCAGCAGCCTGAGCGGGAGTCCCAACAATGAGCAGTTCTTC.

V usage is TRBV6-5 and J usage is TRBJ1-2, with 7 bases identical to TRBD1. CDR3 length equals 14 residues. The germline CDR1 and CDR2 sequences are MNHEY and SVGAGI. V was pared by 4 bases and J by 2 bases, with 4 bases of the junction left unmatched. CDR3 sequence reads: CASSFMDRNYGYTF. The CDR3 region has the DNA TGTGCCAGCAGTTTCATGGACAGGAACTATGGCTACACCTTC.

The chain has TRBV19 and TRBJ1-3; D may be TRBD1 (5 bases). V lost 9 bases, J lost 0 bases, and 9 bases lay in between. The CDR3 covers 13 residues. Per germline, CDR1 LNHDA and CDR2 SQIVND (reference sequence). The CDR3 region has the DNA TGTGCCAGCCATGACAGCTCTGGAAACACCATATATTTT. It specifies CASHDSSGNTIYF.

The chain links TRBV18 to TRBJ1-3, with TRBD1 identical over 7 bases. From germline, CDR1 is KGHSH and CDR2 LQKENI. V lost 2 bases to trimming and J lost 0 bases; unmatched junction nucleotides: 7. The CDR3 loop spans 17 amino acids. This chain's CDR3 is CASSPFSQGDSGNTIYF. Written as DNA, the CDR3 is TGTGCCAGCTCACCATTCTCTCAGGGGGACTCTGGAAACACCATATATTTT.

Only a few counts were recorded for this clone. The chain is built from TRBV9 and TRBJ1-3, with D perhaps matching TRBD1 (6 bases). The ends were cut back, 3 bases at V and 2 bases at J, with 15 bases in the middle. Germline CDR1 and CDR2: SGDLS and YYNGEE. The CDR3 is 16 residues long. The CDR3 nucleotides are TGTGCCAGCAGCGCCCACAGGGTACTGGCTGGAAACACCATATATTTT. It encodes CASSAHRVLAGNTIYF.

CDR3 in amino acids: CASSFRDRGEQFF. The DNA for the CDR3 is TGCGCCAGCAGCTTTAGGGATCGGGGTGAGCAGTTCTTC. V gene TRBV5-1 combines with J gene TRBJ2-1; D is possibly TRBD2 (5 bases). V was pared by 2 bases and J by 9 bases, with 12 bases between. This CDR3 comprises 13 residues. The germline V gene has CDR1 SGHRS and CDR2 YFSETQ.

The V and J genes are TRBV15 and TRBJ2-3; 7 bases match TRBD1. Germline CDR1 reads LNHNV; CDR2 reads YYDKDF (reference sequence). The CDR3 covers 14 residues. V lost 4 bases and J lost 6; bases outside the gene matches: 7. The CDR3 sequence is CATSKRQGVDTQYF. DNA for the CDR3: TGTGCCACCAGCAAACGCCAGGGGGTTGATACGCAGTATTTT.